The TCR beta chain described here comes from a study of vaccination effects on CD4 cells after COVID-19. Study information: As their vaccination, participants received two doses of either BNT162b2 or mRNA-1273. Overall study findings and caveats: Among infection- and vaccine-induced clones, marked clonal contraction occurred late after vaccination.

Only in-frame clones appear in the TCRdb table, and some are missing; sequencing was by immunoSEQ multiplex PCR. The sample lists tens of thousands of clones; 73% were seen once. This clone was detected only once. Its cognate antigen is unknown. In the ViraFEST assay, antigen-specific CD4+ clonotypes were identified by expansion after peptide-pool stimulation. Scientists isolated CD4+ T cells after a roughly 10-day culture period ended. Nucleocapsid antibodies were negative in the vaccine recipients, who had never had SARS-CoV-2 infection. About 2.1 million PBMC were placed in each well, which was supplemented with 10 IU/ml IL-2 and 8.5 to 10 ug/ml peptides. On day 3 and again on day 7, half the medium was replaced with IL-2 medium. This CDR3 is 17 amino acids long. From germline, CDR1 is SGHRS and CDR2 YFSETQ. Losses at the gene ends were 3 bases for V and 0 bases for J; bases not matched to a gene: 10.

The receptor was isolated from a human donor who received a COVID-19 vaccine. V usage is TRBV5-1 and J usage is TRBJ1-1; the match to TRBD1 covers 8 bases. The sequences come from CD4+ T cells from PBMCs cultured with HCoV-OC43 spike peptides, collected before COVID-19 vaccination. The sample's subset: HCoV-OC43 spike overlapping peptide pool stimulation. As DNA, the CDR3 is TGCGCCAGCAGCTCACGAGGGGCAGGGGGCATGAACACTGAAGCTTTCTTT. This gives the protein CASSSRGAGGMNTEAFF.